This T cell receptor beta chain came from a study of identical twins. Findings of the study overall: Beta out-of-frame sequences showed weaker excess twin sharing.

TCRdb independently ran MiXCR on the 5' RACE reads; one entry per CDR3 protein. The repertoire consists of 1.5 million to 2 million distinct CDR3 sequences, with around a third occurring once and the leading ten covering around 0.25%. In germline, CDR1 is SGHRS, CDR2 YFSETQ. The CDR3 covers 16 residues. Trimming cost V 0 bases and J 1 base, with 8 bases left between them. This clonotype was seen more than once but under ten times. No antigen is known for it. This sequence joins TRBV5-1 and TRBJ2-6; D unresolved. The sequencing sample was made of cord blood. The TCR sequence derives from a newborn girl in good health. The CDR3 DNA sequence: TGCGCCAGCAGCTTGGCCGAACGTTCTGGGGCCAACGTCCTGACTTTC. Translation: CASSLAERSGANVLTF.